The T cell receptor (beta chain) described here comes from a study of T cell responses to AZD1222 COVID-19 vaccine. Only in-frame clones appear in the TCRdb table, and some are missing; sequencing was by immunoSEQ multiplex PCR. Found here are about 110,000 clones, more than 75% of them singletons; the top ten hold around 4%. The CDR3 spans 19 residues. Germline CDR1 and CDR2: SQVTM and ANQGSEA. With 1 base removed from V and 2 bases from J, the gap between germline ends came to 26 bases. Points on this clone: Its matching antigen is unknown.

Study-level results: Possibly, clonal diversity was underestimated; donors were largely white British and included more females. Repertoires were obtained solely post-peak T cell response. CD4 TCRs linked to vaccination spanned spike, dominating at 160-218 and 743-854. Spike-specific TCRs gained breadth and depth after people received two AZD1222 doses.

The source of this sequence is an adult who received the AZD1222 COVID-19 vaccine. This specimen consisted of peripheral blood, obtained 28 days after the second AZD1222 dose. The chain joins TRBV29-1 to TRBJ1-2; the D is unclear. CDR3 protein: CSVEVRAPSGVEMNYGYTF. In DNA form, the CDR3 reads TGCAGCGTTGAAGTAAGGGCCCCAAGCGGGGTAGAGATGAACTATGGCTACACCTTC.